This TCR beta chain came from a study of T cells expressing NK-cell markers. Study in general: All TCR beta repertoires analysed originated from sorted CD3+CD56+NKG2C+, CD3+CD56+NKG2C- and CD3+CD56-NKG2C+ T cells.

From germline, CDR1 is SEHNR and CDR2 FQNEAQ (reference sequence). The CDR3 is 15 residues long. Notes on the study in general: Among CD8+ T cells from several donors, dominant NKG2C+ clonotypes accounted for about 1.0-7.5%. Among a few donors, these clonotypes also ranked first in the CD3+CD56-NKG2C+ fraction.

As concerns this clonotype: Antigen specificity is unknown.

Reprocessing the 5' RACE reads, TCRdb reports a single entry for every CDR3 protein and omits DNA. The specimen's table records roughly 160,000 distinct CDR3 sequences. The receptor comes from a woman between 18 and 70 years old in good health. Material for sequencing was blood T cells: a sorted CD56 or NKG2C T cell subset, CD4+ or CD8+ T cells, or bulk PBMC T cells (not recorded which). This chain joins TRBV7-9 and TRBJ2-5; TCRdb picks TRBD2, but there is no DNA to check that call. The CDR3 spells CASSLGTSAQETQYF. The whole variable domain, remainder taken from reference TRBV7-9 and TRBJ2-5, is DTGVSQNPRHKITKRGQNVTFRCDPISEHNRLYWYRQTLGQGPEFLTYFQNEAQLEKSRLLSDRFSAERPKGSFSTLEIQRTEQGDSAMYLCASSLGTSAQETQYFGPGTRLLVL.